This passage covers 5 T cell receptor beta chains from one sample sequenced in a study of blood T cell repertoires in COVID-19. Clones were sequenced by immunoSEQ multiplex PCR, and TCRdb holds only the in-frame ones, with some missing. The profile covers around 250,000 clones, with 86% appearing a single time and around a sixth taken by the ten largest. The material sequenced was PBMCs or T cells enriched from blood (not recorded which). These receptors came from a man younger than 35 who had recovered from COVID-19.

The genes are TRBV30 and TRBJ1-5; perhaps TRBD1 as D (6 bases). The germline gives CDR1 GTSNPN, CDR2 SVGIG (reference sequence). Deletions cut 1 base from V and 7 bases from J, with 11 bases between. The length of the CDR3 is 13 residues. The CDR3 DNA is TGTGCCTGGAGTGACAGGGTAGGGCAGCCCCAGCATTTT. It yields the protein CAWSDRVGQPQHF. Based on the CDR3 plus reference TRBV30 and TRBJ1-5, the full variable domain is SQTIHQWPATLVQPVGSPLSLECTVEGTSNPNLYWYRQAAGRGLQLLFYSVGIGQISSEVPQNLSASRPQDRQFILSSKKLLLSDSGFYLCAWSDRVGQPQHFGDGTRLSIL.

V gene TRBV5-8 combines with J gene TRBJ2-3; a weak D match, TRBD2 (5 bases). The CDR3 length is 10 residues. The germline V and J ends were trimmed by 8 bases and 6 bases, with 7 bases remaining between them. Looked up from germline, CDR1 is SGHTS and CDR2 is YDEGEE. The CDR3 DNA follows: TGTGCCAGTTCGGGGGATACGCAGTATTTT. Translating gives CASSGDTQYF.

This clone was counted only a few times. This chain uses TRBV3-1 (or the pseudogene TRBV3-2) with TRBJ1-6; possibly TRBD1 for D (6 bases). The CDR3 covers 16 residues. Germline V gene lookup returns CDR1 LGHDT and CDR2 YNNKEL (reference sequence). V was shortened by 0 bases and J by 9 bases, with 15 bases between the two germline ends. The CDR3 DNA follows: TGTGCCAGCAGCCAAGATCCGGGTGGGGGGGCTTCACCCCTCCACTTT. Protein: CASSQDPGGGASPLHF.

There are a few counts of this clone. CDR3 protein: CASSPRVDTEAFF. CDR3 nucleotide sequence: TGTGCCAGCAGCCCACGTGTAGACACTGAAGCTTTCTTT. This chain joins TRBV11-2 and TRBJ1-1; unclear D gene. Germline lookup yields CDR1 SGHAT and CDR2 FQNNGV. V lost 5 bases and J 3 bases, leaving 10 bases between the germline ends. CDR3 size: 13 residues.

The rearrangement joins TRBV28 to TRBJ2-7, with TRBD1 matching over 7 bases. J gave up 3 bases and V 6 bases, and 5 bases lay outside the gene matches. The length of the CDR3 is 13 residues. The germline gives CDR1 MDHEN, CDR2 SYDVKM. In DNA, the CDR3 is TGTGCCAGCAGGGACAGGCACTACTACGAGCAGTACTTC. It specifies CASRDRHYYEQYF.